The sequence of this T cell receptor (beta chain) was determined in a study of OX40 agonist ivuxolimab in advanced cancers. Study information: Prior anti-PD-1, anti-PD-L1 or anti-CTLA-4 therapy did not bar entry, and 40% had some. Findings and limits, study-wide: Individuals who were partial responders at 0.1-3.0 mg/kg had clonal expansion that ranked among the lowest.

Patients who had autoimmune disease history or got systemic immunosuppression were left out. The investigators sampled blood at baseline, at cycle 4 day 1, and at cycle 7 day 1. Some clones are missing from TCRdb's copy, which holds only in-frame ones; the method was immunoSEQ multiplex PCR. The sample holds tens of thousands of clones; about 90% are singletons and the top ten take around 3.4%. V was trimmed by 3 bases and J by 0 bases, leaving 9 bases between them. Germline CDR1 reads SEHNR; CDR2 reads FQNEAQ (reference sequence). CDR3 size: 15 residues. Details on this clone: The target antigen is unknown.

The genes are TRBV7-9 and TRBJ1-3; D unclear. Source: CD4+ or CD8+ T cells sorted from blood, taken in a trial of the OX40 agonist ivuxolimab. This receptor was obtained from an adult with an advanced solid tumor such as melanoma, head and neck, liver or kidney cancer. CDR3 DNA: TGTGCCAGCAGCTTCCCGGACCTCTCTGGAAACACCATATATTTT. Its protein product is CASSFPDLSGNTIYF.